This TCR beta chain derives from a study of blood T cells in healthy people across ages. Study results and caveats: CMV infection status of these donors was not known.

Comments on this clonotype: The target antigen is unknown.

A second PCR, run for roughly 7 to 12 cycles, used a sample-barcoded 5' primer plus a J-beta primer mix. MiXCR, run by TCRdb on the 5' RACE reads, gives a single entry per CDR3 protein. The sample yields about 1.7 million distinct CDR3 sequences, 25% to 30% seen once. Germline CDR1 and CDR2: SGHKS and YYEKEE (reference sequence). Trimming shortened V by 3 bases and J by 0 bases, and 18 bases separated the two germline ends. The CDR3 spans 17 residues. The clonotype comes from a woman between 25 and 40 years old in good health. Input material: blood. The J gene is TRBJ1-1, the V gene TRBV5-5, with D perhaps TRBD1 (6 bases). The CDR3: CASSSGDRRLVNTEAFF. The DNA for the CDR3 is TGTGCCAGCAGCTCGGGAGACAGGAGATTGGTGAACACTGAAGCTTTCTTT.